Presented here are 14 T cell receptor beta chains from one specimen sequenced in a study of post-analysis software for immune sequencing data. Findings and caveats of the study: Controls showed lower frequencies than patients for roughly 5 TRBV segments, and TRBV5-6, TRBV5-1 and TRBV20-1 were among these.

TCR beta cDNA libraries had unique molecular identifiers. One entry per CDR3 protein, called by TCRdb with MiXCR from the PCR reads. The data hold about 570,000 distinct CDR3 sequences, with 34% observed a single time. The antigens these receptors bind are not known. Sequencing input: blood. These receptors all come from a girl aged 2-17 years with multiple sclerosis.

CDR3 sequence (DNA): TGTGCCAGCACATCAGGGTTAGAGGGAGCTTTCTTT. It yields the protein CASTSGLEGAFF. V gene TRBV6-5 combines with J gene TRBJ1-1; a weak D match, TRBD1 (5 bases). The CDR3 sequence is 12 residues long. Germline V gene lookup returns CDR1 MNHEY and CDR2 SVGAGI. Trimming removed 7 bases at V and 10 bases at J, with 16 bases between.

The CDR3 protein is CSAMVPPLHF. CDR3 bases: TGCAGTGCTATGGTACCACCCCTCCACTTT. The V call is TRBV20-1, the J call TRBJ1-6; D remains unclear. The CDR3 totals 10 residues. Germline CDR1 reads DFQATT; CDR2 reads SNEGSKA (reference sequence). V was shortened by 4 bases and J by 11 bases, with 6 bases between the two germline ends.

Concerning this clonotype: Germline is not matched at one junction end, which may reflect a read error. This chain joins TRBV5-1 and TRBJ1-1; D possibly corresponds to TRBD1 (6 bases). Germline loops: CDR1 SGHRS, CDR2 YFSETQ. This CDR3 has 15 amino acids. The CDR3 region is CANSLVAGEGTEAFF. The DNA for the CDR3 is TGCGCCAACAGCTTGGTGGCAGGGGAAGGCACTGAAGCTTTCTTT. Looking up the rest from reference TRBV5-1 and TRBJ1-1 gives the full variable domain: KAGVTQTPRYLIKTRGQQVTLSCSPISGHRSVSWYQQTPGQGLQFLFEYFSETQRNKGNFPGRFSGRQFSNSRSEMNVSTLELGDSALYLCANSLVAGEGTEAFFGQGTRLTVV.

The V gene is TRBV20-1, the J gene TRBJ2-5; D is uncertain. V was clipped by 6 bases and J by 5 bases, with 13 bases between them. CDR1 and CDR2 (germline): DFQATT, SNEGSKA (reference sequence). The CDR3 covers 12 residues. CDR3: CSATPTQETQYF. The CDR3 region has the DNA TGCAGTGCCACCCCTACACAGGAGACCCAGTACTTC.

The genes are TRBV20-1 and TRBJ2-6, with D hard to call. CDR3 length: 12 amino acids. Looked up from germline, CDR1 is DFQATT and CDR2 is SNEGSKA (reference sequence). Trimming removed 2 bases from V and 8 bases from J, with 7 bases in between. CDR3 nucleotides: TGCAGTGCTAGACTACGTTCCAACGTCCTGACTTTC. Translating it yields CSARLRSNVLTF.

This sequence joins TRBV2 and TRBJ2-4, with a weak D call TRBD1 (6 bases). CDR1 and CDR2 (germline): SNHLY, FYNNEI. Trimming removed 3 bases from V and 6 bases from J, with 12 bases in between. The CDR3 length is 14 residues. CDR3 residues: CASSEGAVINIQYF. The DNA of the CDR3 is TGTGCCAGCAGTGAGGGGGCGGTGATAAACATTCAGTACTTC.

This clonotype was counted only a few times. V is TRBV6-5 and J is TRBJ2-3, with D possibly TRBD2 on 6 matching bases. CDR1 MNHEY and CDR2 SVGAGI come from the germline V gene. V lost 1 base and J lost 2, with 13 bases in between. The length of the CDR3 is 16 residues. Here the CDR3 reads CASSYLRGFATDTQYF. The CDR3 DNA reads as TGTGCCAGCAGTTACTTACGGGGGTTTGCCACAGATACGCAGTATTTT.

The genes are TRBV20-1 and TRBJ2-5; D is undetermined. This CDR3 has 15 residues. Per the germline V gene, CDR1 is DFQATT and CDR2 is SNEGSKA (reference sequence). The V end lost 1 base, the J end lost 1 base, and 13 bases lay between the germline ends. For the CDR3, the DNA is TGCAGTGCTAGAGTCGAACCGGGTTCCCAAGAGACCCAGTACTTC. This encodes CSARVEPGSQETQYF.

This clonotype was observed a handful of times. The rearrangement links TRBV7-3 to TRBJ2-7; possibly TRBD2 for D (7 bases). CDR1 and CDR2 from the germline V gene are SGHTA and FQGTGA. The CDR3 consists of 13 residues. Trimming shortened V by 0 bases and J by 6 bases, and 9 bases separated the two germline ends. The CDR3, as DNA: TGTGCCAGCAGCTTAACGAGGGGGGGCGAGCAGTACTTC. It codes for CASSLTRGGEQYF.

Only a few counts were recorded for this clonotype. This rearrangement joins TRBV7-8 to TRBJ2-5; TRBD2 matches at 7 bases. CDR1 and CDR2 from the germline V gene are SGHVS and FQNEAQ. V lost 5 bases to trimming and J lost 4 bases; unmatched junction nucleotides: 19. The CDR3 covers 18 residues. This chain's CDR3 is CASSPPRGRAGGRETQYF. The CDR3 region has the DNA TGTGCCAGCAGCCCCCCACGAGGGAGGGCGGGCGGTCGAGAGACCCAGTACTTC.

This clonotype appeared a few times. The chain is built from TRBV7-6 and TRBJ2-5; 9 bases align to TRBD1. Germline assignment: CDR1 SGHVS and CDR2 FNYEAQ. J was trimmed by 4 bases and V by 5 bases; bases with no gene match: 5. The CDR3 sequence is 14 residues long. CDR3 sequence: CASSITGGRETQYF. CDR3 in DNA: TGTGCCAGCAGCATTACAGGGGGCCGAGAGACCCAGTACTTC. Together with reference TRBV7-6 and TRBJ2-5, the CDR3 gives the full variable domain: GAGVSQSPRYKVTKRGQDVALRCDPISGHVSLYWYRQALGQGPEFLTYFNYEAQQDKSGLPNDRFSAERPEGSISTLTIQRTEQRDSAMYRCASSITGGRETQYFGPGTRLLVL.

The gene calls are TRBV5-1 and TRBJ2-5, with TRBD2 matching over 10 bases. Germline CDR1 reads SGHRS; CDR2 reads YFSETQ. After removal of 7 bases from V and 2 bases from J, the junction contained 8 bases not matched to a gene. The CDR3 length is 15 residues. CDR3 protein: CASQTSGAKQETQYF. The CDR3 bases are TGCGCCAGCCAAACTAGCGGGGCGAAACAAGAGACCCAGTACTTC.

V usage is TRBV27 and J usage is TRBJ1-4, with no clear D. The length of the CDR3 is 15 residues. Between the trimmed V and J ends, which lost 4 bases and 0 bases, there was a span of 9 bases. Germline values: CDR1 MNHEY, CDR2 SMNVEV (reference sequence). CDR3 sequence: CASSWTAATNEKLFF. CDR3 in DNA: TGTGCCAGCAGTTGGACCGCCGCAACTAATGAAAAACTGTTTTTT.

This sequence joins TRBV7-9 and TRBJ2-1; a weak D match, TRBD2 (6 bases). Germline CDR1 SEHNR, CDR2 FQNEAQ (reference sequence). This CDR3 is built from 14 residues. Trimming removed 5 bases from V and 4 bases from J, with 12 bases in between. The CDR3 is CASSPEGFYNEQFF. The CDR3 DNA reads TGTGCCAGCAGCCCGGAGGGATTTTACAATGAGCAGTTCTTC. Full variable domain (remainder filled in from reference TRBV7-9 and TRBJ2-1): DTGVSQNPRHKITKRGQNVTFRCDPISEHNRLYWYRQTLGQGPEFLTYFQNEAQLEKSRLLSDRFSAERPKGSFSTLEIQRTEQGDSAMYLCASSPEGFYNEQFFGPGTRLTVL.